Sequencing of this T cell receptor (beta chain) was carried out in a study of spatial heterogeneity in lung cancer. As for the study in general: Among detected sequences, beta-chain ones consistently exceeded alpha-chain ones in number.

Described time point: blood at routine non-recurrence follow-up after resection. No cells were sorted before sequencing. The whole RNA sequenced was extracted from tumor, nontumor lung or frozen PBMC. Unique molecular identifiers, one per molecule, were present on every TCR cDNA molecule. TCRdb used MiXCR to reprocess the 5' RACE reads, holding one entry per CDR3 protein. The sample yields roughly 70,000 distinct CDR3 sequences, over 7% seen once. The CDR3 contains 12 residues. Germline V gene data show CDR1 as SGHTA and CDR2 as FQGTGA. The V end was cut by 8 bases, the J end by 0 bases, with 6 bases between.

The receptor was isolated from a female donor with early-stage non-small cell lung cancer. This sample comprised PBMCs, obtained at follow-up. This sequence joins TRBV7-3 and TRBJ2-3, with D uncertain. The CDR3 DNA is TGTGCCAGCGCAGAGAGCACAGATACGCAGTATTTT. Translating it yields CASAESTDTQYF.